The following is a T cell receptor (beta chain) sequence with its context. Additional DNA sequences in this sample encode the identical CDR3. After removal of 0 bases from V and 2 bases from J, the junction contained 3 bases not matched to a gene. CDR3 size: 15 residues. Germline values: CDR1 MNHEY, CDR2 SVGAGI. These data come from a study of shared clonotypes between healthy human individuals. TCRdb keeps only in-frame clones here, not all; method: immunoSEQ multiplex PCR. The sample records millions of clones, around 96% being singletons. Naive CD8 cells, CD45RO-negative and positively selected for CCR7, excluded terminally differentiated effector memory CD45RA+ cells.

The rearrangement links TRBV6-5 to TRBJ1-2, with 7 bases matching TRBD1. The TCR sequence derives from a man aged 18 to 30 in good health. Sequenced input: naive CD8+ T cells sorted from blood. In nucleotides, the CDR3 is TGTGCCAGCAGTTACTCAGGGGGCGCGAACTATGGCTACACCTTC. It encodes CASSYSGGANYGYTF.